This entry features one T cell receptor beta chain sequence. This entry belongs to a study of blood T cell repertoires in COVID-19. The V and J ends lost 5 bases and 7 bases respectively, with 6 bases between them. The CDR3 has 11 residues. Germline CDR1 KGHSH, CDR2 LQKENI. Clones were read by immunoSEQ multiplex PCR, and TCRdb kept only the in-frame ones, dropping some. The sample contains 20,000 to 30,000 clones, roughly nine tenths of which appear only once. The sample consisted of peripheral blood. The TCR comes from a man between 65 and 85 years old with acute or convalescent COVID-19. The gene calls are TRBV18 and TRBJ2-1, with no clear D. The CDR3 coding sequence is TGTGCCAGCTCATCCCTAAATGAGCAGTTCTTC. This codes for CASSSLNEQFF.